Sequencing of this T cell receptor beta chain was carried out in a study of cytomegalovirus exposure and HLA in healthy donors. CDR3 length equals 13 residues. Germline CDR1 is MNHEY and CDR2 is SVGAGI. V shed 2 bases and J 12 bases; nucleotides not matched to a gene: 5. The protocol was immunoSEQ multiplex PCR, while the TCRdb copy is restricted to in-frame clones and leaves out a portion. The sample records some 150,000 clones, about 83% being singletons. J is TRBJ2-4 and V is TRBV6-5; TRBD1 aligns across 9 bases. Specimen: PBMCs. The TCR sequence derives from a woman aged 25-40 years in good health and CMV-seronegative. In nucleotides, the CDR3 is TGTGCCAGCAGTTACGGCAACAGGGGGCATCAGTACTTC. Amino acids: CASSYGNRGHQYF.